This T cell receptor (beta chain) was recorded in a study of CD8+CD57+ T cells in acquired aplastic anemia. This clonotype was picked up a small number of times. No antigen is known for it. General observations from the study: Patients showed no significant difference from controls in CD8+ Simpson's diversity.

Genomic DNA acted as the template from which TCR beta VDJ combination and CDR3 sequence profiling were carried out. TCRdb independently ran MiXCR on the reads; one entry per CDR3 protein. The sample records about 200,000 distinct CDR3 sequences, roughly two thirds being singletons. The authors sequenced patients whose flow cytometry had shown CD8+CD57+ cell expansion. V lost 0 bases and J 7 bases, leaving 11 bases between the germline ends. This CDR3 comprises 13 residues. Germline CDR1 reads SGHNT; CDR2 reads YYREEE (reference sequence). V and J are TRBV5-4 and TRBJ2-7; possibly TRBD1 for D (6 bases). Material for sequencing was sorted CD4+, CD8+, or CD8+CD57+ T cells (not recorded which) from PBMCs. This receptor was identified in a human donor with aplastic anemia. In DNA form, the CDR3 reads TGTGCCAGCAGCTTGGACAGGGTGGGGGAGCAGTACTTC. This translates into CASSLDRVGEQYF.